A selection of T cell receptor beta chains follows, all from one sample in a study of blood T cell repertoires in COVID-19. The protocol was immunoSEQ multiplex PCR, while the TCRdb copy is restricted to in-frame clones and leaves out a portion. The sample yields about 50,000 clones, 87% seen once. Sample: peripheral blood. The source is a man between 50 and 59 years old with active COVID-19. The conserved cysteine and the conserved F or W are not part of the CDR3 here.

>TRBV6-5|TRBJ2-7
ASSYSEYRVEQY
>TRBV7-9|TRBJ1-4
ASSPTGTNEKLF
>TRBV11-3|TRBJ2-1
ASSLGGGRALDEQF
>TRBV30|TRBJ2-3
AFIGGGTDTQY
>TRBV4-3|TRBJ1-4
ASSQVWREEKLF
>TRBV30|TRBJ2-1
AWSHRSRDSNEQF
>TRBV5-1|TRBJ2-5
ASSSLPGAGDQETQY
>TRBV4-1|TRBJ1-6
ASSQHARGNSPLH
>TRBV6-5|TRBJ1-1
ASSYTGGLFEAF
>TRBV5-1|TRBJ2-5
ASSRDQETQY
>TRBV7-2|TRBJ2-7
ASSSQVGYHEQY
>TRBV3-1/TRBV3-2|TRBJ2-3
ASSQWRTGEADTQY
>TRBV2|TRBJ2-5
ASRGQTSGQETQY
>TRBV7-9|TRBJ1-2
ASSFNGGGDYGYT
>TRBV2|TRBJ1-4
ASSDLGRGGTNEKLF
>TRBV2|TRBJ2-1
ASSVVNEQF
>TRBV6-5|TRBJ1-4
ASMEGGENEKLF
>TRBV5-4|TRBJ2-5
ASSLTVQEKTQY
>TRBV5-6|TRBJ2-5
ASSLEMGLAGRETQY
>TRBV7-2|TRBJ1-1
ASSLGWDRPNTEAF
>TRBV27|TRBJ2-7
ASSRGGTISYEQY
>TRBV7-8|TRBJ1-5
ASSLAGDQPQH
>TRBV6-1|TRBJ2-1
ASSGLAGGLYNEQF
>TRBV5-4|TRBJ1-4
ASSLSAGGNEKLF
>TRBV4-1|TRBJ2-1
ASSQDGIEDNEQF
>TRBV5-1|TRBJ2-7
ASSSNRQVNEQY
>TRBV7-2|TRBJ1-2
ASSPGGFRIGYT
>TRBV9|TRBJ1-1
ASSRDRGMAF
>TRBV15|TRBJ2-3
ATSRGPGQGLDTQY
>TRBV7-2|TRBJ2-5
ASSLVIAGGGETQY
>TRBV6-2/TRBV6-3|TRBJ2-3
ASSYLWGSGGHTDTQY
>TRBV6-1|TRBJ2-5
ASSDDRVQETQY
>TRBV12-3/TRBV12-4|TRBJ2-5
ASSQREAGTQY
>TRBV5-1|TRBJ2-5
ASSSGVGETQY
>TRBV2|TRBJ2-2
ASRHTGTSGQAKNTGELF
>TRBV3-1/TRBV3-2|TRBJ1-5
ASSLAGVQPQH
>TRBV7-2|TRBJ2-2
ASSLRASPNTGELF
>TRBV9|TRBJ2-3
ASSARGQRTDTQY
>TRBV13|TRBJ1-2
ASTLGYSFGGYT
>TRBV6-5|TRBJ2-5
ASAEETQY
>TRBV7-2|TRBJ2-2
ASRPSGRAFGELF
>TRBV25-1|TRBJ2-5
ASSGSRTQY